Listed here are 21 T cell receptor beta chains from one sample, sequenced in a study of T-cell memory formation after mild COVID-19. Using its own MiXCR run on the 5' RACE reads, TCRdb lists one record per CDR3 protein. The sample has around 400,000 distinct CDR3 sequences, approximately 24% seen once; the top ten hold around 8.7%. Specimen: PBMCs or a T cell subset sorted from them (not recorded which). The receptors come from an adult woman who had mild COVID-19 (a few samples of this study predate the infection). Cell type and time point are not known.

This clonotype occurred many times. The genes are TRBV4-2 and TRBJ2-7; D is possibly TRBD2 (6 bases). Trimming took 0 bases from V and 3 from J, leaving 15 bases between them. This CDR3 is built from 16 residues. Per the germline V gene, CDR1 is LGHNA and CDR2 is YNFKEQ. The CDR3 DNA sequence: TGTGCCAGCAGCCAAGATAGGAGGGGCCGTTACTACGAGCAGTACTTC. Translated: CASSQDRRGRYYEQYF.

This clonotype was recorded at least ten times. V usage is TRBV7-6 and J usage is TRBJ2-7; D gene uncertain. The V gene's germline CDR1 is SGHVS and CDR2 FNYEAQ. The CDR3 is 14 residues long. V gave up 4 bases and J gave up 1 base, with 11 bases separating them. CDR3 residues: CASSSAQHSYEQYF. CDR3 bases: TGTGCCAGCAGCTCCGCCCAGCATTCCTACGAGCAGTACTTC.

The genes are TRBV7-6 and TRBJ2-1, with 10 bases aligning to TRBD2. Germline CDR1 is SGHVS and CDR2 is FNYEAQ. Trimming at V came to 1 base and at J to 6 bases, leaving 12 bases not matched to a gene. The length of the CDR3 is 18 residues. In nucleotides, the CDR3 is TGTGCCAGCAGCTTAGAGGCTAGCGGGAGCTCTATTAGCAATGAGCAGTTCTTC. Protein: CASSLEASGSSISNEQFF.

This clonotype was picked up many times. V usage is TRBV10-3 and J usage is TRBJ2-5; a weak D match, TRBD2 (7 bases). Germline V gene sequence: CDR1 ENHRY, CDR2 SYGVKD. This CDR3 spans 12 amino acids. Trimming stripped 6 bases from V and 14 bases from J, with 19 bases between. DNA for the CDR3: TGTGCCATCAGAAACAGGGAGGGACTCCCTTACTTC. As protein: CAIRNREGLPYF.

This clonotype was detected only a few times. The gene calls are TRBV7-9 and TRBJ1-1; D not resolved. V was pared by 8 bases and J by 4 bases, with 14 bases between. CDR1 and CDR2 from the germline V gene are SEHNR and FQNEAQ (reference sequence). The CDR3 runs to 13 residues. CDR3 amino acids: CASEPSLTTEAFF. The CDR3 DNA sequence: TGTGCCAGCGAACCCAGTCTAACCACTGAAGCTTTCTTT.

The rearrangement links TRBV28 to TRBJ1-6; 9 nucleotides agree with TRBD1. Unmatched junction bases numbered 2, after V lost 6 bases and J lost 8 bases. The CDR3 runs 13 residues. The germline V gene encodes CDR1 MDHEN and CDR2 SYDVKM. The CDR3, as DNA: TGTGCCAGCAGAAGGACAGGGGATTCACCCCTCCACTTT. The encoded protein is CASRRTGDSPLHF.

This clonotype was observed a handful of times. The rearrangement links TRBV7-9 to TRBJ2-4, with 8 nucleotides matching TRBD1. V gave up 5 bases and J gave up 8 bases; unmatched junction bases: 11. This CDR3 contains 15 residues. Germline loops: CDR1 SEHNR, CDR2 FQNEAQ (reference sequence). CDR3 residues: CASSQDRVWYDIQYF. DNA for the CDR3: TGTGCCAGCAGCCAGGACAGGGTTTGGTACGACATTCAGTACTTC. The complete variable domain, with remaining parts taken from reference TRBV7-9 and TRBJ2-4, reads DTGVSQNPRHKITKRGQNVTFRCDPISEHNRLYWYRQTLGQGPEFLTYFQNEAQLEKSRLLSDRFSAERPKGSFSTLEIQRTEQGDSAMYLCASSQDRVWYDIQYFGAGTRLSVL.

This clonotype was seen a single time. V and J are TRBV6-2 or TRBV6-3 and TRBJ2-6; D is uncertain. From germline, CDR1 is MNHEY and CDR2 SVGEGT. Between the trimmed V and J ends, which lost 2 bases and 0 bases, there was a span of 20 bases. This CDR3 has 20 amino acids. The CDR3 protein is CASSYQPVRRQSSGANVLTF. CDR3 sequence (DNA): TGTGCCAGCAGTTACCAGCCGGTCAGGAGACAATCCTCTGGGGCCAACGTCCTGACTTTC.

This clonotype was seen only a few times. J is TRBJ1-2 and V is TRBV6-1, with a tentative D call TRBD1 (5 bases). The CDR3 covers 14 residues. Per germline, CDR1 MNHNS and CDR2 SASEGT. The V and J ends lost 3 bases and 4 bases respectively, with 12 bases between them. The CDR3 DNA reads as TGTGCCAGCAGTGAGGAGCGGGGCGTCTATGGCTACACCTTC. Protein product: CASSEERGVYGYTF.

This clonotype was seen more than once but under ten times. The J gene is TRBJ2-1, the V gene TRBV7-2; TRBD2 matches 14 bases. This CDR3 contains 15 residues. Germline loops: CDR1 SGHTA, CDR2 FQGNSA. V shed 5 bases and J 9 bases; nucleotides not matched to a gene: 6. The CDR3 DNA reads as TGTGCCAGCAGCCTGGGACTAGCGGGAGAGGGTGAGCAGTTCTTC. Translated, it gives CASSLGLAGEGEQFF. Based on the CDR3 plus reference TRBV7-2 and TRBJ2-1, the full variable domain is GAGVSQSPSNKVTEKGKDVELRCDPISGHTALYWYRQSLGQGLEFLIYFQGNSAPDKSGLPSDRFSAERTGGSVSTLTIQRTQQEDSAVYLCASSLGLAGEGEQFFGPGTRLTVL.

As to this clonotype: A much larger clone differs by one base, so this may be a read error. V gene TRBV13 combines with J gene TRBJ1-1, with unresolved D. Germline V CDR1 and CDR2: PRHDT, FYEKMQ (reference sequence). V shed 2 bases and J shed 3 bases, with 4 bases lying between them. The CDR3 covers 12 residues. This chain's CDR3 is CASSLFHTEAFF. CDR3 DNA sequence: TGTGCCAGCAGCTTATTTCACACTGAAGCTTTCTTT.

This clonotype was counted a single time. This rearrangement joins TRBV24-1 to TRBJ2-5, with TRBD1 as a possible D gene (5 bases). The germline V gene has CDR1 KGHDR and CDR2 SFDVKD. The CDR3 is 15 residues long. V dropped 8 bases and J dropped 0 bases, with 15 bases sitting between them. Written as DNA, the CDR3 is TGTGCCACCATTCGTGAAGGGGTGGACCAAGAGACCCAGTACTTC. It is translated as CATIREGVDQETQYF.

This clonotype appeared a few times. The chain carries TRBV7-9 and TRBJ2-7, with D possibly called TRBD1 or TRBD2 (5 bases each). The CDR3 totals 14 residues. From germline, CDR1 is SEHNR and CDR2 FQNEAQ (reference sequence). The germline V and J ends were trimmed by 4 bases and 2 bases, with 12 bases remaining between them. The CDR3 reads CASSYVGDPYEQYF. The DNA for the CDR3 is TGTGCCAGCAGCTACGTCGGGGACCCCTACGAGCAGTACTTC.

CDR3 DNA sequence: TGTGCCAGCAGCACCCGGGACTCTACCGGGGAGCTGTTTTTT. It encodes CASSTRDSTGELFF. The V call is TRBV7-9, the J call TRBJ2-2, with D possibly matching TRBD2 (6 bases). V lost 5 bases to trimming and J lost 5 bases, with 12 bases between them. Germline V lookup: CDR1 SEHNR, CDR2 FQNEAQ (reference sequence). There are 14 residues in the CDR3.

The chain recombines TRBV24-1 with TRBJ2-2, with a tentative D call TRBD2 (6 bases). Trimming removed 3 bases from V and 5 bases from J, with 12 bases in between. The CDR3 contains 15 residues. CDR1 and CDR2 (germline): KGHDR, SFDVKD. In nucleotides, the CDR3 is TGTGCCACCAGTGATCAAAAGGGAGGTACCGGGGAGCTGTTTTTT. It translates to CATSDQKGGTGELFF.

This rearrangement joins TRBV25-1 to TRBJ2-7; maybe TRBD1 (5 bases). Germline assignment: CDR1 MGHDK and CDR2 SYGVNS. The CDR3 runs to 15 residues. The germline V and J ends were trimmed by 1 base and 5 bases, with 15 bases remaining between them. CDR3 loop: CASSELGQGWNEQYF. The CDR3 bases are TGTGCCAGCAGTGAATTGGGGCAGGGATGGAACGAGCAGTACTTC.

The V and J genes are TRBV7-2 and TRBJ2-7; D perhaps matches TRBD1 (6 bases). This CDR3 is 15 amino acids long. Per the germline V gene, CDR1 is SGHTA and CDR2 is FQGNSA. Deletions cut 5 bases from V and 1 base from J, with 15 bases between. The CDR3 sequence: CASSPTGKGSYEQYF. DNA for the CDR3: TGTGCCAGCAGCCCCACAGGGAAGGGTTCCTACGAGCAGTACTTC.

This clonotype has only a few counts. This chain links TRBV7-9 with TRBJ2-4; tentatively, D is TRBD1 (5 bases). This CDR3 is 15 amino acids long. Between the trimmed V and J ends, which lost 2 bases and 0 bases, there was a span of 8 bases. Per the germline V gene, CDR1 is SEHNR and CDR2 is FQNEAQ (reference sequence). The CDR3 is CASSLNQGAKNIQYF. The CDR3 DNA reads TGTGCCAGCAGCTTAAACCAGGGAGCCAAAAACATTCAGTACTTC.

This clonotype was seen a handful of times. This rearrangement joins TRBV29-1 to TRBJ2-3, with TRBD2 matching 10 bases. V gave up 7 bases and J gave up 8 bases; unmatched junction bases: 15. CDR1 is SQVTM and CDR2 is ANQGSEA in the germline V gene. This CDR3 comprises 15 residues. As DNA, the CDR3 is TGCAGCGGTAAAAAAACTAGCGGGATGGTCGGTACGCAGTATTTT. Residues: CSGKKTSGMVGTQYF.

The V call is TRBV19, the J call TRBJ1-5; 8 positions match TRBD1. The CDR3 consists of 15 residues. CDR1 is LNHDA, CDR2 SQIVND, per germline (reference sequence). J gave up 0 bases and V 6 bases, and 4 bases lay outside the gene matches. CDR3 amino acids: CASRSGQGSNQPQHF. CDR3 bases: TGTGCCAGTAGATCTGGACAGGGTAGCAATCAGCCCCAGCATTTT.

This clonotype was found a few times. This chain uses TRBV12-3 or TRBV12-4 with TRBJ2-5; 14 nucleotides align to TRBD2. The CDR3 spans 15 residues. Germline trimming cut 5 bases from V and 7 bases from J; bases unmatched to any gene: 6. CDR3 sequence: CASSGTSGGSGTQYF. The CDR3 region has the DNA TGTGCCAGCAGTGGGACTAGCGGGGGTTCTGGGACCCAGTACTTC.